This is a list of T cell receptor beta chains from one sample in a study of blood T cell repertoires in COVID-19. Libraries were prepared by immunoSEQ multiplex PCR; TCRdb keeps only in-frame clonotypes and omits some of them. The table has 150,000 to 200,000 clones, around four fifths seen once. The specimen was peripheral blood. All receptors derive from a man in his 70s with active or convalescent COVID-19. The CDR3 runs from the conserved cysteine through the conserved F or W. D genes are given only for firm matches. Clone size is shown for a subset of rows, as once, few, many or a class of expanded clone.

. TRBD1 TRBJ1-6 TRBV30 15 CAWMGQQGRDSPLHF TGTGCCTGGATGGGACAGCAGGGGCGGGACTCACCCCTCCACTTT
. . TRBJ1-5 TRBV10-3 13 CAIGTDGNQPQHF TGTGCCATCGGCACAGACGGAAATCAGCCCCAGCATTTT
. TRBD1 TRBJ1-2 TRBV27 16 CASSPRGTGLNYGYTF TGTGCCAGCAGCCCACGAGGGACAGGGCTTAACTATGGCTACACCTTC
. TRBD1 TRBJ1-5 TRBV10-3 17 CAISVFVRDRETQPQHF TGTGCCATCAGTGTCTTTGTCCGGGACAGGGAGACACAGCCCCAGCATTTT
. . TRBJ2-7 TRBV2 13 CAGAPTGPYEQYF TGTGCCGGAGCGCCGACTGGCCCCTACGAGCAGTACTTC
. TRBD1 TRBJ1-1 TRBV18 15 CASSFGTGGNTEAFF TGTGCCAGCTCCTTCGGGACAGGGGGGAACACTGAAGCTTTCTTT
. . TRBJ2-2 TRBV5-1 17 CASSLKSGAGNTGELFF TGCGCCAGCAGCTTGAAGTCTGGTGCAGGGAACACCGGGGAGCTGTTTTTT
once . TRBJ2-1 TRBV4-2 16 CASSQARATRITEQFF TGTGCCAGCAGCCAAGCCCGGGCCACTAGAATCACTGAGCAGTTCTTC
. . TRBJ1-5 TRBV2 15 CASSEAGLGNQPQHF TGTGCCAGCAGTGAAGCCGGACTCGGCAATCAGCCCCAGCATTTT
. TRBD2 TRBJ2-5 TRBV10-1 17 CASSEGSGGAGRETQYF TGCGCCAGCAGTGAAGGAAGCGGGGGGGCCGGCCGAGAGACCCAGTACTTC
. . TRBJ2-5 TRBV24-1 15 CATSDSRGTGETQYF TGTGCCACCAGTGATTCCCGGGGTACCGGGGAGACCCAGTACTTC
. TRBD2 TRBJ2-1 TRBV6-5 13 CASRIIAGHEQFF TGTGCCAGCAGGATCATAGCGGGTCATGAGCAGTTCTTC
. TRBD1 TRBJ1-5 TRBV7-9 15 CASSLGTGVNQPQHF TGTGCCAGCAGCTTAGGGACAGGGGTAAATCAGCCCCAGCATTTT
once . TRBJ1-3 TRBV25-1 15 CASSEFGGSGNTIYF TGTGCCAGCAGTGAATTTGGCGGCTCTGGAAACACCATATATTTT
. . TRBJ1-6 TRBV7-9 14 CASSLDLVPSPLHF TGTGCCAGCAGCTTAGATCTCGTCCCCTCACCCCTCCACTTT
. . TRBJ2-2 TRBV19 17 CASSIDKRETNTGELFF TGTGCCAGTAGTATAGATAAAAGGGAGACGAACACCGGGGAGCTGTTTTTT
. . TRBJ1-2 TRBV12-3/TRBV12-4 13 CASSAGPRYGYTF TGTGCCAGCAGCGCGGGACCGCGCTATGGCTACACCTTC
. . TRBJ1-5 TRBV28 12 CASSFTGQPQHF TGTGCCAGCAGTTTTACGGGTCAGCCCCAGCATTTT
. . TRBJ2-7 TRBV4-1 13 CASSQARAYEQYF TGCGCCAGCAGCCAGGCCAGGGCCTACGAGCAGTACTTC
. TRBD1 TRBJ2-3 TRBV16 15 CASSQGDRTTDTQYF TGTGCCAGCAGCCAAGGGGACAGGACCACAGATACGCAGTATTTT
. TRBD1 TRBJ1-5 TRBV2 16 CASSRTGGYSNQPQHF TGTGCCAGCAGTAGAACAGGGGGGTATAGCAATCAGCCCCAGCATTTT
. TRBD1 TRBJ1-3 TRBV2 18 CASRDRDRVSPDGNTIYF TGTGCCAGCAGGGACCGGGACAGGGTTTCTCCAGATGGAAACACCATATATTTT
once TRBD1 TRBJ1-1 TRBV30 14 CAWSGTGARTEAFF TGTGCCTGGAGTGGTACAGGGGCGAGGACTGAAGCTTTCTTT
. . TRBJ1-2 TRBV10-3 15 CAISESRGRVYGYTF TGTGCCATCAGTGAGTCGCGGGGGCGCGTCTATGGCTACACCTTC